Below are 20 T cell receptor beta chains sequenced from a single sample in a study of shared clonotypes between healthy human individuals. Positively selected for CCR7, the CD45RO-negative cells used as naive CD8 cells excluded terminally differentiated effector memory CD45RA+ cells. Measured with immunoSEQ multiplex PCR; TCRdb has only the in-frame clones, and not every one. The sample lists about 2.2 million clones, approximately 92% seen once, with 1.5% to 2% in the top ten. The source material was naive CD8+ T cells from PBMCs. Receptor source: a man aged 18-30 years in good health. Some clones in this sample may be carry-over from other donors' samples.

The chain employs TRBV27 and TRBJ2-3; tentatively, D is TRBD2 (5 bases). Deletions cut 7 bases from V and 4 bases from J, with 15 bases between. This CDR3 has 14 amino acids. The V gene's germline CDR1 is MNHEY and CDR2 SMNVEV (reference sequence). The CDR3 loop is CASKALPGADTQYF. The CDR3 nucleotides read TGTGCCAGCAAGGCCCTACCCGGGGCAGATACGCAGTATTTT.

The CDR3 DNA reads TGTGCCAGCAGTACTTACTCTAGCGGGACTTGGGACGAGCAGTACTTC. Residues: CASSTYSSGTWDEQYF. The chain has TRBV27 and TRBJ2-7; 9 nucleotides line up with TRBD2. Trimming took 5 bases from V and 5 from J; bases not matched to a gene: 13. Germline CDR1 is MNHEY and CDR2 is SMNVEV (reference sequence). The CDR3 has 16 residues.

The chain employs TRBV27 and TRBJ2-3, with TRBD1 matching 8 bases. Looked up from germline, CDR1 is MNHEY and CDR2 is SMNVEV (reference sequence). The V segment lost 6 bases and the J segment 6 bases; nucleotides outside the gene matches: 8. The CDR3 is 14 residues long. CDR3 in amino acids: CASRQGARVDTQYF. The CDR3 DNA follows: TGTGCCAGCAGGCAGGGGGCGCGGGTGGATACGCAGTATTTT.

This chain uses TRBV2 with TRBJ2-7; D possibly uses TRBD1 or TRBD2 (5 bases each). Per germline, CDR1 SNHLY and CDR2 FYNNEI. This CDR3 is 11 amino acids long. The V end was cut by 11 bases, the J end by 2 bases, with 10 bases between. The chain's CDR3 is CAVGRAYEQYF. The CDR3 bases are TGTGCCGTGGGACGCGCCTACGAGCAGTACTTC.

V and J are TRBV10-2 and TRBJ1-5, with D unresolved. Per germline, CDR1 WSHSY and CDR2 SAAADI. Deletions cut 10 bases from V and 5 bases from J, with 15 bases between. The CDR3 contains 13 residues. The CDR3 region is CATRWVVDQPQHF. The CDR3 nucleotides are TGCGCCACCAGGTGGGTGGTGGATCAGCCCCAGCATTTT.

This chain connects TRBV7-9 to TRBJ2-7, with TRBD2 as a possible D gene (5 bases). Germline V lookup: CDR1 SEHNR, CDR2 FQNEAQ (reference sequence). CDR3 length: 14 amino acids. V shed 4 bases and J shed 4 bases, with 14 bases lying between them. CDR3 DNA: TGTGCCAGCAGCTCCCCCGGGATGAGGTACGAGCAGTACTTC. Its protein product is CASSSPGMRYEQYF.

The J gene is TRBJ2-3, the V gene TRBV5-8; 10 nucleotides line up with TRBD2. CDR3 length: 16 amino acids. Germline lookup yields CDR1 SGHTS and CDR2 YDEGEE. V was clipped by 4 bases and J by 0 bases; unmatched bases: 5. CDR3 in amino acids: CASSIETSGSTDTQYF. Written as DNA, the CDR3 is TGTGCCAGCAGCATAGAGACTAGCGGGAGCACAGATACGCAGTATTTT.

The V gene is TRBV28, the J gene TRBJ2-1; 9 positions match TRBD2. The CDR3 runs to 15 residues. J was trimmed by 0 bases and V by 9 bases; bases with no gene match: 6. Germline CDR1 is MDHEN and CDR2 is SYDVKM. CDR3 in DNA: TGTGCCAGTCAGCGGGAGGAGAACTCCTACAATGAGCAGTTCTTC. Translation: CASQREENSYNEQFF.

This chain joins TRBV7-9 and TRBJ1-5; D might be TRBD1 (6 bases). CDR1 SEHNR and CDR2 FQNEAQ come from the germline V gene (reference sequence). V lost 2 bases to trimming and J lost 6 bases, with 17 bases between them. The CDR3 runs to 16 residues. CDR3 DNA: TGTGCCAGCAGCTTAAATCTGGCAGGAGGGGGTCAGCCCCAGCATTTT. Amino acids: CASSLNLAGGGQPQHF.

The chain carries TRBV2 and TRBJ2-7, with 7 bases lining up with TRBD2. Germline V gene lookup returns CDR1 SNHLY and CDR2 FYNNEI. The CDR3 runs 15 residues. The trim removed 6 bases at V and 7 bases at J, leaving 15 bases unmatched. In DNA, the CDR3 is TGTGCCAGCAGACCGCGACTAGCAGACATTGGGGAGCAGTACTTC. Protein product: CASRPRLADIGEQYF.

As regards this clone: Other DNA sequences in the sample encode the same CDR3. V usage is TRBV9 and J usage is TRBJ2-3; D not certain. Per the germline V gene, CDR1 is SGDLS and CDR2 is YYNGEE. V was pared by 2 bases and J by 3 bases, with 13 bases between. The CDR3 totals 15 residues. Here the CDR3 DNA reads TGTGCCAGCAGCGTGCTGGCAGAGAGGACAGATACGCAGTATTTT. This encodes CASSVLAERTDTQYF.

This clone was detected only once. CDR3 loop: CASSLRQGLLYEQYF. CDR3 coding DNA: TGTGCCAGCAGCTTGAGACAGGGACTTCTCTACGAGCAGTACTTC. V gene TRBV5-8 combines with J gene TRBJ2-7, with a weak D call TRBD1 (7 bases). The CDR3 totals 15 residues. Germline lookup yields CDR1 SGHTS and CDR2 YDEGEE. Trimming took off 1 base at V and 3 bases at J, with 14 bases between the two ends.

V is TRBV11-1 and J is TRBJ2-1, with D tentatively TRBD2 (6 bases). The V gene lost 4 bases and the J gene lost 7 bases, with 14 bases spanning the gap. Germline V gene data show CDR1 as SGHAT and CDR2 as FQDESV (reference sequence). CDR3 length equals 14 residues. The CDR3 coding sequence is TGTGCCAGCAGCTCGGCGGGACTCCGAAATGAGCAGTTCTTC. It translates to CASSSAGLRNEQFF.

The chain links TRBV9 to TRBJ2-5; D is possibly TRBD1 or TRBD2 (5 bases each). Germline V gives CDR1 SGDLS, CDR2 YYNGEE. V dropped 4 bases and J dropped 7 bases, with 20 bases sitting between them. The CDR3 runs to 15 residues. This CDR3 reads CASSFARDGPRTQYF. Written as DNA, the CDR3 is TGTGCCAGCAGCTTCGCCCGGGACGGCCCCAGGACCCAGTACTTC.

This chain connects TRBV4-2 to TRBJ2-7, with D hard to call. Looked up from germline, CDR1 is LGHNA and CDR2 is YNFKEQ. V lost 0 bases, J lost 2 bases, and 5 bases lay in between. The CDR3 is 13 amino acids. CDR3 nucleotides: TGTGCCAGCAGCCAAGAAACAGCCTACGAGCAGTACTTC. Translating it yields CASSQETAYEQYF.

The rearrangement uses TRBV10-1 and TRBJ2-1; TRBD1 agrees at 7 bases. The CDR3 covers 14 residues. Trimming removed 2 bases from V and 6 bases from J; junction bases left unmatched: 4. Germline CDR1 reads WNHNN; CDR2 reads SYGVQD (reference sequence). DNA for the CDR3: TGCGCCAGCAGTGAGCGTGACAGGGCCAATGAGCAGTTCTTC. Protein sequence: CASSERDRANEQFF.

The chain joins TRBV19 to TRBJ1-2, with 11 bases identical to TRBD1. This CDR3 has 15 residues. Germline trimming cut 5 bases from V and 4 bases from J; bases unmatched to any gene: 6. The germline V gene encodes CDR1 LNHDA and CDR2 SQIVND (reference sequence). The CDR3 reads CASSVGQGGLYGYTF. The DNA for the CDR3 is TGTGCCAGTAGTGTGGGACAGGGGGGTCTCTATGGCTACACCTTC.

This clone was counted a few times. The rearrangement joins TRBV5-8 to TRBJ2-7; possibly TRBD2 for D (5 bases). Germline assignment: CDR1 SGHTS and CDR2 YDEGEE. This CDR3 contains 11 residues. With 3 bases removed from V and 7 bases from J, the gap between germline ends came to 8 bases. The CDR3 loop reads CASSSPGEQYF. DNA for the CDR3: TGTGCCAGCAGCTCCCCGGGAGAGCAGTACTTC.

V gene TRBV27 combines with J gene TRBJ2-7; either TRBD1 or TRBD2 may supply D (5 bases each). The germline V gene encodes CDR1 MNHEY and CDR2 SMNVEV (reference sequence). The CDR3 runs to 14 residues. V was pared by 1 base and J by 4 bases, with 11 bases between. This chain's CDR3 is CASSLLQAGYEQYF. In DNA form, the CDR3 reads TGTGCCAGCAGTTTATTACAGGCGGGTTACGAGCAGTACTTC.

The chain links TRBV6-6 to TRBJ2-3, with D unclear. The CDR3 covers 12 residues. CDR1 and CDR2 (germline): MNHNY, SVGAGI (reference sequence). Trimming took off 5 bases at V and 2 bases at J, with 5 bases between the two ends. CDR3 amino acids: CASSDLTDTQYF. The CDR3 DNA follows: TGTGCCAGCAGTGACCTCACAGATACGCAGTATTTT.